The 13 T cell receptor beta chains presented below share a single source sample, sequenced in a study of T-cell reconstitution after alpha-beta-depleted transplantation in children (TCRdb year 2016). The meaning of the sample's treatment or condition label: allogeneic hematopoietic cell transplantation with graft depleted of TCRalphabeta T cells and CD19 B cells. Libraries were prepared through PCR. Sequenced on an Illumina HiSeq 2500. TCR libraries were prepared with molecular barcoding, using unique molecular identifiers to normalize TCRbeta repertoire quantification. In-frame beta chains were kept once TCRdb had trimmed the public reads at Q25 with fastp and called clones with MiXCR. Each CDR3 protein gets just one entry, which takes the most common genes and DNA from the rows behind it. The sample table holds a few hundred thousand distinct CDR3 sequences, of which 25% to 30% were seen once. About 35% of the sample goes to the ten largest clones.

Sequenced material: PBMCs, taken before TCRalphabeta/CD19-depleted stem cell transplant. The receptors here all came from a boy in the first two years of life with Wiskott-Aldrich syndrome, due to receive a stem cell transplant.

This clonotype was found a few times. The chain combines TRBV30 with TRBJ2-7; D is unclear. The CDR3 is 15 amino acids. The V and J ends lost 0 bases and 5 bases respectively, with 17 bases between them. Per the germline V gene, CDR1 is GTSNPN and CDR2 is SVGIG (reference sequence). This CDR3 is CAWSVPDGQANEQYF. Written as DNA, the CDR3 is TGTGCCTGGAGTGTACCCGACGGCCAAGCGAACGAGCAGTACTTC.

This clonotype was counted many times. The J gene is TRBJ2-5, the V gene TRBV18; D not certain. This CDR3 spans 11 amino acids. The germline V and J ends were trimmed by 8 bases and 5 bases, with 9 bases remaining between them. Looked up from germline, CDR1 is KGHSH and CDR2 is LQKENI. The DNA of the CDR3 is TGTGCCAGCAGTCCACGGGAGACCCAGTACTTC. It encodes CASSPRETQYF.

This clonotype was seen a handful of times. This chain connects TRBV7-2 to TRBJ1-5, with 9 bases that match TRBD1. Looked up from germline, CDR1 is SGHTA and CDR2 is FQGNSA. CDR3 length: 15 amino acids. Trimming took 8 bases from V and 3 from J; bases not matched to a gene: 8. The CDR3 sequence: CASSTGTGNNQPQHF. CDR3 coding DNA: TGTGCCAGCTCCACCGGGACAGGGAACAATCAGCCCCAGCATTTT.

The CDR3 DNA reads as TGTGCCAGCAGCTGGGACTTTACCGGACCCGGGGAGCTGTTTTTT. The encoded protein is CASSWDFTGPGELFF. The chain has TRBV5-5 and TRBJ2-2, with a possible D match to TRBD2 (6 bases). The CDR3 is 15 residues long. The V end lost 3 bases, the J end lost 6 bases, and 15 bases lay between the germline ends. The V gene's germline CDR1 is SGHKS and CDR2 YYEKEE (reference sequence).

This clonotype appeared a few times. The V and J genes are TRBV12-3 or TRBV12-4 and TRBJ2-7; D is possibly TRBD2 (6 bases). The CDR3 contains 15 residues. The germline V and J ends were trimmed by 2 bases and 5 bases, with 16 bases remaining between them. In DNA, the CDR3 is TGTGCCAGCAGTTTACCTGGGACTTCCGTACACGAGCAGTACTTC. Its translation: CASSLPGTSVHEQYF.

The chain links TRBV6-2 or TRBV6-3 to TRBJ1-2; no definite D call. In germline, CDR1 is MNHEY, CDR2 SVGEGT. V gave up 2 bases and J gave up 2 bases, with 9 bases separating them. CDR3 size: 14 residues. CDR3 residues: CASSYGGENYGYTF. As DNA, the CDR3 is TGTGCCAGCAGTTACGGCGGCGAAAACTATGGCTACACCTTC.

This rearrangement joins TRBV6-1 to TRBJ2-5; 7 bases align to TRBD1. V shed 1 base, J shed 4 bases, and the junction held 0 bases outside the gene matches. The CDR3 has 13 amino acids. CDR1 is MNHNS, CDR2 SASEGT, per germline. CDR3 region: CASSEGQGETQYF. The CDR3 nucleotides are TGTGCCAGCAGTGAAGGACAGGGAGAGACCCAGTACTTC.

This clonotype was seen a handful of times. CDR3 coding DNA: TGCGCCAGCAGCTTGCGGAGTCTTCCGTATTCAACTAATGAAAAACTGTTTTTT. Amino acids: CASSLRSLPYSTNEKLFF. The J gene is TRBJ1-4, the V gene TRBV5-1; D call uncertain. V was cut by 1 base and J by 0 bases, with 16 bases left in between. Germline assignment: CDR1 SGHRS and CDR2 YFSETQ. The CDR3 contains 18 residues.

The chain carries TRBV4-1 and TRBJ2-2, with D perhaps TRBD2 (5 bases). The CDR3 covers 18 residues. Germline V gene lookup returns CDR1 MGHRA and CDR2 YSYEKL. V was trimmed by 2 bases and J by 1 base, leaving 17 bases between them. As DNA, the CDR3 is TGCGCCAGCAGCCAAATATTGTTCCGCGGGTTGAACACCGGGGAGCTGTTTTTT. It translates to CASSQILFRGLNTGELFF.

This clonotype has ten or more counts. The chain recombines TRBV10-3 with TRBJ2-1; 7 positions match TRBD1. Germline V CDR1 and CDR2: ENHRY, SYGVKD. After removal of 6 bases from V and 3 bases from J, the junction contained 8 bases not matched to a gene. The length of the CDR3 is 15 residues. CDR3 in DNA: TGTGCCATCAGGCGTACAGGGGTTCGCTACAATGAGCAGTTCTTC. Translating gives CAIRRTGVRYNEQFF.

The CDR3 bases are TGTGCCACCAGTGACGCCCCAACAGGGGACAGGGGGCAGCAAGAGACCCAGTACTTC. This codes for CATSDAPTGDRGQQETQYF. The chain is built from TRBV24-1 and TRBJ2-5; 12 nucleotides match TRBD1. There are 19 residues in the CDR3. After removal of 4 bases from V and 2 bases from J, the junction contained 13 bases not matched to a gene. Per the germline V gene, CDR1 is KGHDR and CDR2 is SFDVKD.

This clonotype was counted a few times. This chain uses TRBV3-1 with TRBJ1-2, with D uncertain. This CDR3 is built from 14 residues. Germline V gene sequence: CDR1 LGHDT, CDR2 YNNKEL (reference sequence). V was cut by 1 base and J by 6 bases, with 12 bases left in between. CDR3 bases: TGTGCCAGCAGCCAAGCTGAGAGGGCTGATGGCTACACCTTC. Residues: CASSQAERADGYTF.

This clonotype was recorded at least ten times. This sequence joins TRBV7-9 and TRBJ2-5; D uncertain. CDR3 length equals 11 residues. V gave up 4 bases and J gave up 3 bases, with 3 bases separating them. CDR1 and CDR2 from the germline V gene are SEHNR and FQNEAQ (reference sequence). CDR3 sequence reads: CASSWKETQYF. The CDR3 bases are TGTGCCAGCAGCTGGAAAGAGACCCAGTACTTC.